The T cell receptor (beta chain) under discussion was sequenced for a study of shared clonotypes between healthy human individuals. TCRdb's copy holds only in-frame clones and misses some; the assay was immunoSEQ multiplex PCR. This sample has approximately 1.1 million clones; about 80% occur once, and the top ten carry 0.5% to 0.6%. This CDR3 spans 16 amino acids. CDR1 is LGHNA and CDR2 is YNFKEQ in the germline V gene. The V end was cut by 5 bases, the J end by 7 bases, with 20 bases between. This TCR came from a man aged 18 to 30 in good health. Some clones in this sample may be carry-over from other donors' samples. J is TRBJ2-2 and V is TRBV4-2; D tentatively fits TRBD1 or TRBD2 (5 bases each). Sequenced sample: memory CD4+ T cells from PBMCs. Noted subset: CD45RA-negative fraction. The CDR3 here is CASSIQDFGEGGELFF. CDR3 nucleotide sequence: TGTGCCAGCAGCATACAGGACTTCGGTGAGGGCGGGGAGCTGTTTTTT.